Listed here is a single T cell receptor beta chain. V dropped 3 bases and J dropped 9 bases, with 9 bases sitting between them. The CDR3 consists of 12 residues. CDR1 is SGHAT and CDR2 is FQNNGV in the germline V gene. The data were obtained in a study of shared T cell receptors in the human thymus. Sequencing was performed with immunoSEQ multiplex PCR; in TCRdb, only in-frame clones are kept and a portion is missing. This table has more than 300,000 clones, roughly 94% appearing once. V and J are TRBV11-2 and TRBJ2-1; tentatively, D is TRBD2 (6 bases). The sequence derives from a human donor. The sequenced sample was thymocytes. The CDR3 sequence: CASSFNGGEQFF. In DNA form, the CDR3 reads TGTGCCAGCAGCTTCAACGGGGGTGAGCAGTTCTTC.